These 9 T cell receptor beta chains came from one sample sequenced in a study of cytomegalovirus exposure and HLA in healthy donors. The assay was immunoSEQ multiplex PCR, and TCRdb's table has in-frame clones only and misses some. The sample records roughly 150,000 clones, roughly nine tenths being singletons. The material sequenced was PBMCs. The receptor source for this set is a woman under 30 in good health and CMV-seropositive.

The chain recombines TRBV19 with TRBJ2-7; tentative D call: TRBD1 (6 bases). V gave up 6 bases and J gave up 5 bases, with 17 bases separating them. Germline V gives CDR1 LNHDA, CDR2 SQIVND (reference sequence). The length of the CDR3 is 14 residues. In nucleotides, the CDR3 is TGTGCCAGTAGATATAGGACAGACGCGGACGAGCAGTACTTC. This translates into CASRYRTDADEQYF.

The chain recombines TRBV19 with TRBJ1-1, with D unresolved. This CDR3 is 13 amino acids long. V was clipped by 3 bases and J by 0 bases, with 5 bases between them. Germline values: CDR1 LNHDA, CDR2 SQIVND (reference sequence). Written as DNA, the CDR3 is TGTGCCAGTAGTATTCAAATGAACACTGAAGCTTTCTTT. Its protein product is CASSIQMNTEAFF.

This clone was observed a single time. The V call is TRBV7-8, the J call TRBJ1-2; D is undetermined. The V end was cut by 0 bases, the J end by 7 bases, with 15 bases between. There are 15 residues in the CDR3. From germline, CDR1 is SGHVS and CDR2 FQNEAQ. Here the CDR3 reads CASSLALEGLGGYTF. The CDR3 region has the DNA TGTGCCAGCAGCTTAGCGCTTGAGGGTCTTGGTGGCTACACCTTC.

CDR3 residues: CASSPGLAGTSSYNEQFF. The CDR3 DNA sequence: TGTGCCAGCAGCCCGGGACTAGCGGGAACCAGCTCCTACAATGAGCAGTTCTTC. The rearrangement links TRBV7-6 to TRBJ2-1, with TRBD2 matching 13 bases. This CDR3 contains 18 residues. Germline lookup yields CDR1 SGHVS and CDR2 FNYEAQ. The ends lost 5 bases at V and 0 bases at J; junction bases unmatched: 7.

V is TRBV11-2 and J is TRBJ2-3; 10 bases are a match to TRBD2. Germline assignment: CDR1 SGHAT and CDR2 FQNNGV. This CDR3 comprises 16 residues. The V gene end was trimmed by 4 bases and the J gene end by 0 bases; junction bases not matched to a gene: 4. The CDR3 sequence: CASSSASGRSTDTQYF. CDR3 sequence (DNA): TGTGCCAGCAGCTCCGCTAGCGGGAGAAGCACAGATACGCAGTATTTT.

The chain couples TRBV9 to TRBJ2-1, with TRBD2 identical over 7 bases. The CDR3 runs to 15 residues. Germline V gene data show CDR1 as SGDLS and CDR2 as YYNGEE. V dropped 2 bases and J dropped 3; count of bases not matched to a gene: 5. CDR3 sequence reads: CASSVAGEIYNEQFF. DNA for the CDR3: TGTGCCAGCAGCGTGGCGGGAGAGATCTACAATGAGCAGTTCTTC. The complete variable domain, with remaining parts taken from reference TRBV9 and TRBJ2-1, reads DSGVTQTPKHLITATGQRVTLRCSPRSGDLSVYWYQQSLDQGLQFLIQYYNGEERAKGNILERFSAQQFPDLHSELNLSSLELGDSALYFCASSVAGEIYNEQFFGPGTRLTVL.

J is TRBJ2-7 and V is TRBV7-9, with 8 positions matching TRBD2. V trimming: 6 bases; J trimming: 0 bases; junction bases outside the gene matches: 13. Germline lookup yields CDR1 SEHNR and CDR2 FQNEAQ (reference sequence). CDR3 length: 17 amino acids. CDR3 in amino acids: CASRRGDLISPSYEQYF. CDR3 coding DNA: TGTGCCAGCAGGCGGGGGGACCTCATCTCCCCCTCCTACGAGCAGTACTTC. The full variable domain, completed using reference TRBV7-9 and TRBJ2-7, is DTGVSQNPRHKITKRGQNVTFRCDPISEHNRLYWYRQTLGQGPEFLTYFQNEAQLEKSRLLSDRFSAERPKGSFSTLEIQRTEQGDSAMYLCASRRGDLISPSYEQYFGPGTRLTVT.

This clone was seen more than once but under ten times. V is TRBV11-3 and J is TRBJ2-3, with 8 bases identical to TRBD2. J gave up 1 base and V 1 base, and 4 bases lay outside the gene matches. CDR1 SGHNT and CDR2 YENEEA come from the germline V gene. The CDR3 runs 16 residues. CDR3 sequence reads: CASSLGQRERTDTQYF. CDR3 sequence (DNA): TGTGCCAGCAGCTTAGGCCAGCGGGAGCGCACAGATACGCAGTATTTT.

There are a few counts of this clone. The rearrangement joins TRBV4-3 to TRBJ1-1, with D possibly being TRBD1 (6 bases). The CDR3 is 15 amino acids. The V end was cut by 0 bases, the J end by 7 bases, with 15 bases between. Germline CDR1 reads LGHNA; CDR2 reads YSLEER. CDR3 DNA sequence: TGCGCCAGCAGCCAAGAAGCAATTCCCAGGGGTGAAGCTTTCTTT. Amino acid sequence: CASSQEAIPRGEAFF.